This paragraph reports one TCR beta chain. This specimen comes from a study of blood T cell repertoires in COVID-19. As for the study in general: The samples span acute and convalescent COVID-19 from the United States, Italy and Spain.

TCRdb's copy holds only in-frame clones and misses some; the assay was immunoSEQ multiplex PCR. This sample has a few hundred thousand clones, with around four fifths found just once. The sequenced sample was PBMCs or T cells enriched from blood (not recorded which). This clonotype originated in a man younger than 45 with acute COVID-19.

The DNA of the CDR3 is TGTGCCAGCAGCACCGAGGACAGGGGTGGCCAGCCCCAGCATTTT. Protein sequence: CASSTEDRGGQPQHF. The chain recombines TRBV7-8 with TRBJ1-5; 9 bases align to TRBD1. The ends lost 5 bases at V and 7 bases at J; junction bases unmatched: 9. The CDR3 is 15 amino acids. Germline V CDR1 and CDR2: SGHVS, FQNEAQ.